The 20 T cell receptor beta chains presented below share a single source sample, sequenced in a study of OX40 agonist ivuxolimab in advanced cancers. Measured with immunoSEQ multiplex PCR; TCRdb has only the in-frame clones, and not every one. The data contain around 97,000 clones, 86% of them singletons. The sequences come from CD4+ or CD8+ T cells sorted from blood, collected in a trial of the OX40 agonist ivuxolimab. The receptors stem from an adult with an advanced solid tumor such as melanoma, head and neck, liver or kidney cancer.

The chain couples TRBV6-5 to TRBJ1-5; 8 nucleotides align to TRBD1. Germline CDR1 is MNHEY and CDR2 is SVGAGI. The CDR3 sequence is 15 residues long. The V segment lost 0 bases and the J segment 7 bases; nucleotides outside the gene matches: 5. DNA for the CDR3: TGTGCCAGCAGTTACTCGTCAGGGGGCGGACAGCCCCAGCATTTT. It yields the protein CASSYSSGGGQPQHF.

CDR3 sequence reads: CASSPRGGYTQYF. CDR3 in DNA: TGTGCCAGCAGCCCTAGGGGGGGTTATACGCAGTATTTT. This chain uses TRBV7-2 with TRBJ2-3; D is perhaps TRBD2 (7 bases). V lost 5 bases and J 7 bases, leaving 13 bases between the germline ends. The CDR3 has 13 residues. The V gene's germline CDR1 is SGHTA and CDR2 FQGNSA.

This clone showed up just a few times. The rearrangement links TRBV11-3 to TRBJ2-7; 10 positions match TRBD1. CDR1 and CDR2 from the germline V gene are SGHNT and YENEEA. CDR3 size: 15 residues. The trim removed 5 bases at V and 5 bases at J, leaving 9 bases unmatched. CDR3 sequence reads: CASSVSGTGAHEQYF. CDR3 DNA: TGTGCCAGCAGCGTATCCGGGACAGGGGCCCACGAGCAGTACTTC.

This clone was counted a few times. The genes are TRBV30 and TRBJ1-1; D unresolved. Germline CDR1 reads GTSNPN; CDR2 reads SVGIG (reference sequence). Trimming cost V 0 bases and J 1 base, with 6 bases left between them. The CDR3 is 13 amino acids. This CDR3 reads CAWSVQENTEAFF. The CDR3 DNA reads TGTGCCTGGAGTGTACAAGAGAACACTGAAGCTTTCTTT.

The V call is TRBV6-1, the J call TRBJ1-1; D is perhaps TRBD1 (5 bases). The CDR3 is 15 amino acids. V lost 6 bases to trimming and J lost 3 bases, with 17 bases between them. CDR1 MNHNS and CDR2 SASEGT come from the germline V gene. The CDR3 DNA reads TGTGCCAGCAGCCTCCAAACCAGGGCGGACACTGAAGCTTTCTTT. Translating gives CASSLQTRADTEAFF.

This clone was counted once. The gene calls are TRBV19 and TRBJ2-3; 9 bases are shared with TRBD2. This CDR3 spans 16 amino acids. CDR1 LNHDA and CDR2 SQIVND come from the germline V gene (reference sequence). V lost 4 bases and J lost 5; bases outside the gene matches: 10. This CDR3 is CASSTVAGGRIDTQYF. CDR3 DNA: TGTGCCAGTAGTACCGTGGCGGGGGGGCGTATAGATACGCAGTATTTT.

J is TRBJ1-1 and V is TRBV11-2, with D unclear. Germline V gives CDR1 SGHAT, CDR2 FQNNGV. The ends were cut back, 8 bases at V and 1 base at J, with 14 bases in the middle. This CDR3 contains 14 residues. CDR3 protein: CASSYETPNTEAFF. The CDR3 region has the DNA TGTGCCAGCTCTTACGAGACACCGAACACTGAAGCTTTCTTT.

The chain couples TRBV2 to TRBJ1-5, with TRBD1 matching 7 bases. CDR1 and CDR2 from the germline V gene are SNHLY and FYNNEI. The CDR3 spans 15 residues. Trimming removed 6 bases from V and 1 base from J; junction bases left unmatched: 6. This CDR3 is CASSNTGASNQPQHF. CDR3 nucleotide sequence: TGTGCCAGCAGCAATACAGGGGCCAGCAATCAGCCCCAGCATTTT.

This chain joins TRBV5-1 and TRBJ1-2; TRBD1 matches 8 bases. The junction had 6 bases not matched to a gene; V was cut back by 3 bases and J by 2 bases. Per germline, CDR1 SGHRS and CDR2 YFSETQ. The CDR3 spans 15 residues. The CDR3 sequence is CASSSRTGSNYGYTF. The CDR3 coding sequence is TGCGCCAGCAGCTCCCGGACAGGGTCGAACTATGGCTACACCTTC.

Here the CDR3 DNA reads TGTGCCAGCAGCTTAGCGGCTCGGGGAGATACGCAGTATTTT. It specifies CASSLAARGDTQYF. The J gene is TRBJ2-3, the V gene TRBV7-2, with a tentative D call TRBD2 (5 bases). CDR1 and CDR2 from the germline V gene are SGHTA and FQGNSA. This CDR3 comprises 14 residues. V lost 0 bases, J lost 5 bases, and 9 bases lay in between.

This clone was counted a single time. Compared with germline, one end of the junction differs, possibly owing to a read error. V is TRBV7-7 and J is TRBJ2-2, with TRBD2 as a possible D gene (6 bases). The CDR3 totals 14 residues. Germline V gene sequence: CDR1 SSHAT, CDR2 FNYEAQ (reference sequence). The CDR3 is CASSLDGGTGELFF. The CDR3 nucleotides are TGTGCTAGCAGCTTAGACGGGGGCACCGGGGAGCTGTTTTTT. The variable domain in full, completed from reference TRBV7-7 and TRBJ2-2, reads GAGVSQSPRYKVTKRGQDVTLRCDPISSHATLYWYQQALGQGPEFLTYFNYEAQPDKSGLPSDRFSAERPEGSISTLTIQRTEQRDSAMYRCASSLDGGTGELFFGEGSRLTVL.

This sequence joins TRBV5-1 and TRBJ1-1; no clear D. V gave up 0 bases and J gave up 8 bases, with 8 bases separating them. Germline assignment: CDR1 SGHRS and CDR2 YFSETQ. This CDR3 contains 12 residues. This CDR3 is CASSLGGLEAFF. The CDR3 DNA follows: TGCGCCAGCAGCTTGGGTGGCCTCGAAGCTTTCTTT.

This chain uses TRBV7-8 with TRBJ2-5, with 7 bases aligning to TRBD1. The V gene's germline CDR1 is SGHVS and CDR2 FQNEAQ. V was pared by 4 bases and J by 3 bases, with 14 bases of the junction left unmatched. This CDR3 comprises 17 residues. The CDR3 protein is CASSSRQGGKGKETQYF. CDR3 bases: TGTGCCAGCAGCTCCCGACAGGGTGGTAAGGGAAAAGAGACCCAGTACTTC.

This chain uses TRBV10-3 with TRBJ2-3; D is unclear. This CDR3 is 11 amino acids long. Germline CDR1 ENHRY, CDR2 SYGVKD. V lost 2 bases, J lost 4 bases, and 1 base lay in between. CDR3 sequence reads: CAISEADTQYF. The CDR3 DNA follows: TGTGCCATCAGTGAGGCAGATACGCAGTATTTT.

The chain has TRBV10-2 and TRBJ2-7; TRBD2 matches 11 bases. Germline CDR1 and CDR2: WSHSY and SAAADI. With 6 bases clipped from V and 7 bases from J, the junction kept 8 bases outside the gene matches. This CDR3 comprises 14 residues. The CDR3 sequence is CASSETSGSGEQYF. CDR3 nucleotide sequence: TGCGCCAGCAGCGAAACTAGCGGGAGCGGTGAGCAGTACTTC.

The chain links TRBV7-9 to TRBJ2-5; 14 nucleotides align to TRBD2. The germline V gene encodes CDR1 SEHNR and CDR2 FQNEAQ (reference sequence). Trimming removed 5 bases from V and 5 bases from J; junction bases left unmatched: 4. The CDR3 extends over 15 amino acids. The CDR3 loop reads CASSPGTSGSETQYF. In DNA, the CDR3 is TGTGCCAGCAGCCCGGGGACTAGCGGGAGTGAGACCCAGTACTTC.

The genes are TRBV30 and TRBJ1-1, with 8 bases identical to TRBD1. The CDR3 runs to 13 residues. Looked up from germline, CDR1 is GTSNPN and CDR2 is SVGIG (reference sequence). The V and J ends lost 5 bases and 1 base, in that order; junction bases with no gene match: 3. The CDR3 DNA follows: TGTGCCTGGGTTGGGACAGGGAACACTGAAGCTTTCTTT. It specifies CAWVGTGNTEAFF.

The chain recombines TRBV6-4 with TRBJ1-1; D is perhaps TRBD1 (6 bases). The CDR3 is 15 residues long. V lost 6 bases, J lost 5 bases, and 19 bases lay in between. CDR1 MRHNA and CDR2 SNTAGT come from the germline V gene. CDR3 bases: TGTGCCAGCAGACGTTTACAGGGCTTAGGGACTGAAGCTTTCTTT. Its translation: CASRRLQGLGTEAFF.

The rearrangement uses TRBV6-5 and TRBJ2-7; D is perhaps TRBD1 (6 bases). Germline assignment: CDR1 MNHEY and CDR2 SVGAGI. CDR3 length: 13 residues. V was cut by 9 bases and J by 7 bases, with 19 bases left in between. The CDR3 loop is CASLNRDIGEQYF. The DNA of the CDR3 is TGTGCCAGTCTAAACCGGGACATCGGGGAGCAGTACTTC.

The rearrangement uses TRBV5-6 and TRBJ1-4; the D is unclear. The V gene's germline CDR1 is SGHDT and CDR2 YYEEEE. Trimming removed 0 bases from V and 14 bases from J, with 11 bases in between. The CDR3 covers 12 residues. The CDR3 DNA is TGTGCCAGCAGCTTGGCCGGATCGGGGCTGTTTTTT. Protein product: CASSLAGSGLFF.